The rows below give T cell receptor beta chains drawn from one sample of a study of shared clonotypes between healthy human individuals. TCRdb's table, derived via immunoSEQ multiplex PCR, lists solely in-frame clones and lacks some. Of approximately 620,000 clones in the sample, about 97% were seen once. Material: naive CD4+ T cells sorted from blood. These receptors were taken from a woman aged 25 to 39 in good health. Each CDR3 is given with its conserved first and last residue. The order of the fields is J gene, V gene, CDR3 length, clone size, D gene, CDR3 protein, CDR3 DNA. A D gene is named only where the DNA matches it firmly. Some rows have no size entry. The others give once, few or many, or a class for an expanded clone.

TRBJ1-4 TRBV10-2 13 . . CASTVTTNEKLFF TGCGCCAGCACCGTAACAACTAATGAAAAACTGTTTTTT
TRBJ2-7 TRBV14 15 . TRBD2 CASSPGLAGVYEQYF TGTGCCAGCAGCCCGGGACTAGCGGGAGTCTACGAGCAGTACTTC
TRBJ2-7 TRBV5-1 13 . TRBD1 CASRTGWAYEQYF TGCGCCAGCAGGACAGGGTGGGCCTACGAGCAGTACTTC
TRBJ2-7 TRBV7-8 16 . TRBD1 CASSSPWDRRGNEQYF TGTGCCAGCAGCTCACCCTGGGACAGACGGGGCAACGAGCAGTACTTC
TRBJ1-2 TRBV20-1 10 . . CSAIGGGYTF TGCAGTGCCATAGGGGGTGGCTACACCTTC
TRBJ2-1 TRBV7-7 14 . TRBD2 CASSLAGRATEQFF TGTGCCAGCAGCTTAGCCGGGAGGGCCACTGAGCAGTTCTTC
TRBJ2-5 TRBV27 15 . TRBD2 CASSRTSGKRETQYF TGTGCCAGCAGTCGGACTAGCGGGAAACGGGAGACCCAGTACTTC
TRBJ1-1 TRBV10-2 13 . . CASSQDLNTEAFF TGCGCCAGCAGTCAGGATTTGAACACTGAAGCTTTCTTT
TRBJ2-1 TRBV15 16 . . CATSRYGTPRSDEQFF TGTGCCACCAGCAGATACGGGACTCCCCGTTCGGATGAGCAGTTCTTC
TRBJ1-4 TRBV4-2 19 . TRBD1 CASSPKGARTLATNEKLFF TGTGCCAGCAGCCCCAAGGGGGCGCGTACCCTCGCAACTAATGAAAAACTGTTTTTT
TRBJ2-7 TRBV7-8 11 . . CASSLDYEQYF TGTGCCAGCAGCTTAGATTACGAGCAGTACTTC
TRBJ2-1 TRBV11-3 18 . . CASSMSYQTASSYNEQFF TGTGCCAGCAGCATGAGCTACCAGACAGCGAGCTCCTACAATGAGCAGTTCTTC
TRBJ2-1 TRBV11-3 15 . TRBD2 CASSSSGLDYNEQFF TGTGCCAGCAGCTCCTCGGGACTAGACTACAATGAGCAGTTCTTC
TRBJ2-7 TRBV28 16 . . CASLPHGISTEGEQYF TGTGCCAGCTTACCTCACGGGATTTCTACGGAAGGCGAGCAGTACTTC
TRBJ1-2 TRBV10-3 15 once TRBD1 CASRTGESTNYGYTF TGTGCCTCCCGGACAGGGGAATCGACTAACTATGGCTACACCTTC
TRBJ2-1 TRBV14 11 . . CASSLVWREFF TGTGCCAGCAGCCTCGTTTGGAGGGAGTTCTTC
TRBJ2-7 TRBV5-1 15 . TRBD1 CASSFSGTGSLEQYF TGCGCCAGCAGCTTCTCTGGGACAGGATCGCTTGAGCAGTACTTC
TRBJ2-2 TRBV11-2 15 . . CASSGTPANTGELFF TGTGCCAGCAGCGGGACTCCCGCGAACACCGGGGAGCTGTTTTTT
TRBJ2-2 TRBV11-2 18 . TRBD2 CASSLALGLAGVVGELFF TGTGCCAGCAGCTTAGCCCTGGGACTAGCGGGAGTGGTCGGGGAGCTGTTTTTT
TRBJ2-7 TRBV19 15 . . CASSIAGTSSYEQYF TGTGCCAGTAGTATAGCAGGGACCAGCTCCTACGAGCAGTACTTC
TRBJ2-1 TRBV28 15 . TRBD2 CASSRQLAGYNEQFF TGTGCCAGCAGTCGACAACTAGCGGGCTACAATGAGCAGTTCTTC
TRBJ2-5 TRBV5-1 17 . TRBD2 CASSLGLAGGPLETQYF TGCGCCAGCAGCTTGGGACTAGCGGGAGGGCCCCTAGAGACCCAGTACTTC
TRBJ1-4 TRBV18 16 . . CASSPLVVAAHEKLFF TGTGCCAGCTCACCCTTAGTGGTGGCAGCGCATGAAAAACTGTTTTTT
TRBJ1-1 TRBV7-2 14 . TRBD1 CASSLVWTGVEAFF TGTGCCAGCAGCTTAGTCTGGACAGGCGTTGAAGCTTTCTTT
TRBJ1-1 TRBV5-1 13 . TRBD1 CASSTGQGRGAFF TGCGCCAGCAGCACTGGACAGGGACGGGGAGCTTTCTTT
TRBJ1-1 TRBV28 12 . TRBD1 CASRGQVAEAFF TGTGCCAGCAGAGGACAGGTGGCTGAAGCTTTCTTT
TRBJ1-5 TRBV7-2 12 once . CASSWGGQPQHF TGTGCCAGCAGCTGGGGCGGTCAGCCCCAGCATTTT
TRBJ2-7 TRBV5-1 14 . . CASSLVAGNDEQYF TGCGCCAGCAGCTTGGTGGCAGGGAACGACGAGCAGTACTTC
TRBJ2-2 TRBV5-6 15 . . CASSQRPAGTGELFF TGTGCCAGCAGCCAACGGCCCGCGGGCACCGGGGAGCTGTTTTTT
TRBJ2-1 TRBV5-1 16 . TRBD2 CASSSGLAGHYNEQFF TGCGCCAGCAGCTCGGGACTAGCGGGGCATTACAATGAGCAGTTCTTC
TRBJ2-3 TRBV4-1 14 . TRBD1 CASSPGQGLNTQYF TGCGCCAGCAGCCCGGGACAGGGTTTGAATACGCAGTATTTT
TRBJ2-1 TRBV29-1 13 . . CSVLGGRYNEQFF TGCAGCGTGTTGGGGGGACGCTACAATGAGCAGTTCTTC
TRBJ1-1 TRBV18 18 . . CASSQEEVLAGLVSEAFF TGTGCCAGCTCGCAAGAAGAGGTATTGGCGGGGTTGGTTTCTGAAGCTTTCTTT
TRBJ2-3 TRBV6-5 15 . TRBD2 CASSYSGLAGATQYF TGTGCCAGCAGTTACTCGGGACTAGCGGGTGCCACGCAGTATTTT
TRBJ2-7 TRBV28 13 . TRBD1 CASRQGASYEQYF TGTGCCAGCAGGCAGGGGGCAAGCTACGAGCAGTACTTC
TRBJ2-4 TRBV5-1 16 . TRBD1 CASSYGQGAMGNIQYF TGCGCCAGCAGCTACGGACAGGGGGCCATGGGAAACATTCAGTACTTC
TRBJ2-7 TRBV27 15 . TRBD2 CASSLLNSGRYEQYF TGTGCCAGCAGTTTACTAAATAGCGGGAGGTACGAGCAGTACTTC
TRBJ1-2 TRBV28 13 . TRBD1 CASSLTGGPGYTF TGTGCCAGCAGTTTAACAGGGGGCCCTGGCTACACCTTC
TRBJ2-1 TRBV6-5 15 . . CASSYISSNRDEQFF TGTGCCAGCAGTTACATCTCTAGCAATCGCGATGAGCAGTTCTTC
TRBJ1-1 TRBV7-2 16 . . CASSLFPANANTEAFF TGTGCCAGCAGCTTATTCCCCGCGAATGCGAACACTGAAGCTTTCTTT
TRBJ2-7 TRBV6-5 15 . TRBD1 CASRADRASSYEQYF TGTGCCAGCAGAGCGGACAGGGCCAGCTCCTACGAGCAGTACTTC
TRBJ2-1 TRBV6-5 15 . . CASSHSKGSYNEQFF TGTGCCAGCAGTCACTCTAAGGGCTCCTACAATGAGCAGTTCTTC
TRBJ2-1 TRBV19 14 . . CASSMALGLDEQFF TGTGCCAGTAGTATGGCACTAGGGCTAGATGAGCAGTTCTTC
TRBJ1-2 TRBV7-2 13 . . CASSLQRFRGYTF TGTGCCAGCAGCTTACAGCGGTTTCGGGGCTACACCTTC
TRBJ2-2 TRBV27 18 . TRBD2 CASSFLASGSLYTGELFF TGTGCCAGCAGTTTTTTAGCTAGCGGGAGTTTGTACACCGGGGAGCTGTTTTTT
TRBJ2-7 TRBV11-2 15 . TRBD2 CASSLVIGTTYEQYF TGTGCCAGCAGCTTAGTGATCGGGACTACCTACGAGCAGTACTTC
TRBJ2-1 TRBV30 15 once TRBD2 CAWSAGLAGSGEQFF TGTGCCTGGAGTGCCGGACTAGCGGGATCCGGTGAGCAGTTCTTC
TRBJ2-1 TRBV2 16 . . CASSEAGGRNFNEQFF TGTGCCAGCAGTGAAGCGGGTGGGAGGAACTTCAATGAGCAGTTCTTC
TRBJ2-2 TRBV5-4 14 . . CASSPPTDTGELFF TGTGCCAGCAGCCCACCGACGGACACCGGGGAGCTGTTTTTT
TRBJ2-7 TRBV6-6 15 . TRBD1 CASSYDRGSSYEQYF TGTGCCAGCAGTTACGACAGGGGAAGCTCCTACGAGCAGTACTTC
TRBJ1-1 TRBV11-3 15 . TRBD1 CASSLSSRGSTEAFF TGTGCCAGCAGCTTAAGTTCCAGGGGGAGTACTGAAGCTTTCTTT
TRBJ2-2 TRBV29-1 14 . . CSVGGTTDPGELFF TGCAGCGTTGGCGGCACTACAGACCCCGGGGAGCTGTTTTTT
TRBJ2-7 TRBV5-1 16 . . CASSSRASPPSYEQYF TGCGCCAGCAGCTCACGCGCCTCGCCTCCCTCCTACGAGCAGTACTTC
TRBJ1-1 TRBV10-3 14 . . CAISESAGSTEAFF TGTGCCATCAGTGAGTCGGCGGGCAGCACTGAAGCTTTCTTT
TRBJ2-1 TRBV6-5 13 . TRBD1 CASRDQGANEQFF TGTGCCAGCAGGGACCAGGGGGCTAATGAGCAGTTCTTC
TRBJ1-2 TRBV19 12 . . CASSNVNYGYTF TGTGCCAGTAGTAACGTTAACTATGGCTACACCTTC
TRBJ2-3 TRBV5-3 16 . . CARSLINRAGTDTQYF TGTGCCAGAAGCTTGATTAACAGGGCTGGCACAGATACGCAGTATTTT
TRBJ2-5 TRBV6-1 12 . TRBD2 CASGGPRETQYF TGTGCCTCGGGAGGGCCTCGGGAGACCCAGTACTTC
TRBJ1-3 TRBV11-3 14 . . CASSLGTVGNTIYF TGTGCCAGCAGCTTAGGGACGGTCGGAAACACCATATATTTT
TRBJ2-1 TRBV5-6 16 . TRBD2 CASSKQLAGSIDEQFF TGTGCCAGCAGCAAACAACTAGCGGGATCTATCGATGAGCAGTTCTTC